Included here is one T cell receptor beta chain sequence, with context. This specimen comes from a study of T cell responses to AZD1222 COVID-19 vaccine. Sequencing used immunoSEQ multiplex PCR; TCRdb keeps in-frame clones, though not all of them. The data show over 140,000 clones, with roughly 92% seen just once and 3% to 4% held by the top ten. CDR1 is MNHEY and CDR2 is SVGAGI in the germline V gene. The CDR3 sequence is 14 residues long. The J segment lost 4 bases and the V segment lost 6 bases, leaving 4 bases of the junction unmatched. This chain links TRBV6-5 with TRBJ1-4; 8 bases agree with TRBD1. Sequenced material: peripheral blood, taken 28 days after the second AZD1222 dose. The source of this sequence is an adult who received the AZD1222 COVID-19 vaccine. The CDR3 DNA reads as TGTGCCAGCAGCATACAGGGGGATAATGAAAAACTGTTTTTT. It is translated as CASSIQGDNEKLFF.